This T cell receptor (beta chain) was sequenced in a study of T cell responses to AZD1222 COVID-19 vaccine listed by TCRdb under 2021. Study-wide context: TCR sequencing covered more than 230 trial participants: 207 given two doses of AZD1222 and approximately 26 given two doses of MenACWY control vaccine. Enrollment into the trials was organized by age into subgroups of 18-55, 56-69 and 70-plus years, and those subgroups contained roughly 150, 30 and 60 TCR-sequenced participants, respectively. Findings and caveats that apply to the study as a whole: Participants were mostly white British, with more females than males. The authors suggested clonal diversity may have been underestimated. After two AZD1222 doses, both the breadth and the depth of spike-specific TCRs were significantly higher than at day 0 and than in MenACWY recipients. Nearly half of unique spike-specific TCRs reportedly recognized epitopes outside regions mutated in the B.1.351 and B.1.1.7 variants. Only five to seven AZD1222 recipients were SARS-CoV-2 seropositive at baseline, limiting conclusions about previously exposed vaccinees. The 56-69-year group was small, and its depth increase did not reach significance, likely because of low power. The vaccine-associated CD4 TCRs covered the entire spike protein, and the dominant responses fell in regions 160-218 and 743-854. Because no day 14 peak-response samples were available, repertoires were characterized only after the peak T cell response.

The time point label corresponds to: about 28 days (+/-7) after the second vaccine dose. Because spike-specific TCR depth and breadth did not differ between the two schedules, AZD1222 recipients who got a second dose at roughly 4 weeks were pooled with those who got a second dose at roughly 12 weeks. The vaccinee samples were drawn from two UK trials, COV001 and COV002, one of which was a single-blind randomized controlled phase 2/3 trial testing AZD1222 (ChAdOx1 nCoV-19) in healthy adults. Trial participant PBMC samples were collected at day 0 and day 28 after the second dose for TCRbeta chain sequencing. The CDR3 holds 16 amino acids from the cysteine to the phenylalanine. Only the CDR3 region is kept as DNA, spanning 48 bases read in frame from base 1. Based on the germline V gene, the CDR1 and CDR2 sequences are SGHTA and FQGNSA. V has 3 bases trimmed and J has 0 bases trimmed; junction bases matching no gene number 7.

This clone has only one observation. Its binding antigen is unknown. Per-base quality was not reported, and no clone a single base away is much larger than it. The CDR3 regions of human TCRbeta chains were analyzed by immunosequencing. The paper's data handling went like this. Repertoire TCRs were checked for matches against a reference library of SARS-CoV-2-specific TCRs that had been generated using the MIRA antigen-specificity platform. Breadth was defined as the fraction of unique TCRs that were SARS-CoV-2-associated, and depth was defined as the fraction of total T cells that were SARS-CoV-2-associated. Using the MIRA data, each spike-specific TCR was assigned both to the spike region to which the TCR was reactive and to a CD4 or CD8 class. Log10-transformed breadth and depth values were compared by one-way ANOVA with Sidak's multiple comparisons tests. The clones in this table, taken by TCRdb from immuneACCESS, are in-frame only. Not every clone is retained; where verified, under half of the shortfall comes from an unresolved V gene, and the cause of the rest is unknown. Clone size and the V and J calls come from that table; the DNA yielded D and trimming. The sample table contains around 150,000 clones; only one count was recorded for 92% of them. Jointly, the top ten make up more than 3% of the sample.

Sequenced here: peripheral blood, sampled 28 days after the second AZD1222 dose. The receptor's source is an adult who received the AZD1222 COVID-19 vaccine. Here the chain combines TRBV7-2 and TRBJ2-7; TRBD1 aligns with 8 central bases. The CDR3 has the sequence CASSFMDRVHSYEQYF. The DNA sequence is TGTGCCAGCAGCTTCATGGACAGGGTACACTCCTACGAGCAGTACTTC. With all but the CDR3 taken from the reference TRBV7-2 and TRBJ2-7 genes, the full variable domain is: GAGVSQSPSNKVTEKGKDVELRCDPISGHTALYWYRQSLGQGLEFLIYFQGNSAPDKSGLPSDRFSAERTGGSVSTLTIQRTQQEDSAVYLCASSFMDRVHSYEQYFGPGTRLTVT.